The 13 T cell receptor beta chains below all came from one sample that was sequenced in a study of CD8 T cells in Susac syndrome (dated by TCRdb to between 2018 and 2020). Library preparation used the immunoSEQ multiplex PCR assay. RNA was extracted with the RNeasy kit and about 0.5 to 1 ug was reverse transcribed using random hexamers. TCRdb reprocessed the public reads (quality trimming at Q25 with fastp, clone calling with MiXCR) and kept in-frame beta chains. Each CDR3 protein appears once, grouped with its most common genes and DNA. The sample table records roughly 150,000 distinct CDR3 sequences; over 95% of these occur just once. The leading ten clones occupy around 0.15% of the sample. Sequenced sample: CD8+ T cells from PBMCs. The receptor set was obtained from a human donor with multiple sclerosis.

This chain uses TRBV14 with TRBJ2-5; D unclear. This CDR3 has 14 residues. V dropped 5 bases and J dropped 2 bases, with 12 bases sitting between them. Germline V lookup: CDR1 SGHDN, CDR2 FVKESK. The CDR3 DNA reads TGTGCCAGCAGCGACTGGTCAAATCAAGAGACCCAGTACTTC. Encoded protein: CASSDWSNQETQYF.

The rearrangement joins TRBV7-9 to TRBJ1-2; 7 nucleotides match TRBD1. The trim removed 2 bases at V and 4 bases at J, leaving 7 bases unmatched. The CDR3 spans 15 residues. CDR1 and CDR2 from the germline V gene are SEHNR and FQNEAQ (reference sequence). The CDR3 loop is CASSLSDRVGYGYTF. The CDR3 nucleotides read TGTGCCAGCAGCTTAAGCGACAGGGTTGGCTATGGCTACACCTTC.

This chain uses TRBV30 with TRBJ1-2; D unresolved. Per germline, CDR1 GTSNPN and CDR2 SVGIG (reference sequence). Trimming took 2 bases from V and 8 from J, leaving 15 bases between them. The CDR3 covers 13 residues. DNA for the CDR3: TGTGCCTGGAGTTTCCTCCCGGGTAGCGGCTACACCTTC. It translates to CAWSFLPGSGYTF.

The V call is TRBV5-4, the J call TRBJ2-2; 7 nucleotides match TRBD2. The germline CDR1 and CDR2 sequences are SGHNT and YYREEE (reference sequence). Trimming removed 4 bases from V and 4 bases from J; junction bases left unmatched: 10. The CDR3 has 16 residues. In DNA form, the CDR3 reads TGTGCCAGCAGCCCCTGGACTAGAAAAGGCACCGGGGAGCTGTTTTTT. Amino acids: CASSPWTRKGTGELFF.

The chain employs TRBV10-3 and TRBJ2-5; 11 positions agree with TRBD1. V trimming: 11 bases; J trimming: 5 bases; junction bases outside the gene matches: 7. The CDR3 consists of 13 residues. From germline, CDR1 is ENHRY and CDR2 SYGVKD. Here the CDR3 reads CAVGTGGMETQYF. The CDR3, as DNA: TGTGCCGTCGGGACAGGGGGTATGGAGACCCAGTACTTC.

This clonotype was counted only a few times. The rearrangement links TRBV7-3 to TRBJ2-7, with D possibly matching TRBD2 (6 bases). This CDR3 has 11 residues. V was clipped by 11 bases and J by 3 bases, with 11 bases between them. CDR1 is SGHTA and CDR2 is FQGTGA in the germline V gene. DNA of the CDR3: TGTGCCGTCACGGAGGGCTACGAGCAGTACTTC. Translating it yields CAVTEGYEQYF.

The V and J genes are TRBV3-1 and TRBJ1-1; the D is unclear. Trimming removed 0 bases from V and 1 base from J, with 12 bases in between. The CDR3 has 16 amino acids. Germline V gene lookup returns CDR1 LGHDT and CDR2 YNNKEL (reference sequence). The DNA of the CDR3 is TGTGCCAGCAGCCAAGATTTAGGACTGAGGAACACTGAAGCTTTCTTT. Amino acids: CASSQDLGLRNTEAFF.

This chain's CDR3 is CASARGTTYNEQFF. In DNA form, the CDR3 reads TGTGCCAGCGCGCGGGGGACCACCTACAATGAGCAGTTCTTC. The J gene is TRBJ2-1, the V gene TRBV25-1, with 7 bases fitting TRBD2. The germline V gene encodes CDR1 MGHDK and CDR2 SYGVNS. The length of the CDR3 is 14 residues. Unmatched junction bases numbered 6, after V lost 8 bases and J lost 2 bases.

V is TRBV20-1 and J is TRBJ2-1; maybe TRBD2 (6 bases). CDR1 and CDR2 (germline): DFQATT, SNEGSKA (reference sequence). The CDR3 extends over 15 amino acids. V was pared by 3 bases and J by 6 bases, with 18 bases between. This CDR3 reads CSARMTSSVGNEQFF. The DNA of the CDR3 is TGCAGTGCTAGGATGACTAGTTCAGTGGGCAATGAGCAGTTCTTC.

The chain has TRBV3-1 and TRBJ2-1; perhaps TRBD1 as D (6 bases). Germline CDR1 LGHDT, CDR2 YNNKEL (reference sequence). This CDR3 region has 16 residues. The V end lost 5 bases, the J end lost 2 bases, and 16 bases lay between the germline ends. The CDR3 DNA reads TGTGCCAGCAGCTACTCTCACAGGGAGCCCTACAATGAGCAGTTCTTC. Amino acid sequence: CASSYSHREPYNEQFF.

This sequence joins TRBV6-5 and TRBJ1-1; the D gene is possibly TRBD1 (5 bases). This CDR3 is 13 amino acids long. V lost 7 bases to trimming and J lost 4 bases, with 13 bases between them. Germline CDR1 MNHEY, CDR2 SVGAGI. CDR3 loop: CASNLGHRTEAFF. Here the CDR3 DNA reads TGTGCCAGCAACCTTGGACACCGCACTGAAGCTTTCTTT.

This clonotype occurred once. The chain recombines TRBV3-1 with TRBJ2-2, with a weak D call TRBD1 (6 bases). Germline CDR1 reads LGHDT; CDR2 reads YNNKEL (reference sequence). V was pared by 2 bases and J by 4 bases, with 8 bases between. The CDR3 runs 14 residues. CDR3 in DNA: TGTGCCAGCAGCCAATCGACAGGCACCGGGGAGCTGTTTTTT. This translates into CASSQSTGTGELFF. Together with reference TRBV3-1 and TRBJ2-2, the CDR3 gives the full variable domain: DTAVSQTPKYLVTQMGNDKSIKCEQNLGHDTMYWYKQDSKKFLKIMFSYNNKELIINETVPNRFSPKSPDKAHLNLHINSLELGDSAVYFCASSQSTGTGELFFGEGSRLTVL.

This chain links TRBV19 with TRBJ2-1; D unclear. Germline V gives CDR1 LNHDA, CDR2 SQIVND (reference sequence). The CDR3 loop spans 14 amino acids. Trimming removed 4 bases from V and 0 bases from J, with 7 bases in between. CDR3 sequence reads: CASSTGSSYNEQFF. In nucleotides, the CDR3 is TGTGCCAGTAGTACGGGTAGCTCCTACAATGAGCAGTTCTTC.